These T cell receptor beta chains were read from a single sample in a study of a mutant IDH1 vaccine in newly diagnosed glioma. Antigen specificity for these receptors is unknown. The assay was immunoSEQ multiplex PCR, and TCRdb's table has in-frame clones only and misses some. The table lists about 56,000 clones, 70% to 85% of them singletons. Sequenced here: PBMCs, sampled from a glioma patient whose treatment included an IDH1 peptide vaccine. These receptors came from a middle-aged man with glioma. CDR3s include the opening cysteine and the closing phenylalanine or tryptophan. A D gene is named only where the DNA matches it firmly. A row's size may be missing; if present it is once, few, many or a size class.

CDR3 protein: CASSVTGRPGNTIYF
CDR3 DNA: TGTGCCAGCAGCGTGACAGGGCGCCCTGGAAACACCATATATTTT
J gene: TRBJ1-3
V gene: TRBV11-2
D gene: TRBD1
clone size: NA

CDR3 protein: CASSLGQVDNEQFF
CDR3 DNA: TGCGCCAGCAGCTTGGGACAAGTTGACAATGAGCAGTTCTTC
J gene: TRBJ2-1
V gene: TRBV5-1
D gene: NA
clone size: NA

CDR3 protein: CASSMDFASNQPQHF
CDR3 DNA: TGTGCCAGTAGTATGGATTTTGCGAGCAATCAGCCCCAGCATTTT
J gene: TRBJ1-5
V gene: TRBV19
D gene: NA
clone size: NA

CDR3 protein: CASSQYGGGLENEQFF
CDR3 DNA: TGTGCCAGCAGCCAGTACGGTGGGGGGCTCGAGAATGAGCAGTTCTTC
J gene: TRBJ2-1
V gene: TRBV7-2
D gene: NA
clone size: NA

CDR3 protein: CASGLWAGEQYF
CDR3 DNA: TGTGCTAGTGGTTTGTGGGCGGGGGAGCAGTACTTC
J gene: TRBJ2-7
V gene: TRBV12-5
D gene: NA
clone size: NA

CDR3 protein: CASSILGGNEQFF
CDR3 DNA: TGTGCCAGCAGCATCTTGGGGGGCAATGAGCAGTTCTTC
J gene: TRBJ2-1
V gene: TRBV13
D gene: NA
clone size: NA

CDR3 protein: CASTEGNQPQHF
CDR3 DNA: TGTGCCAGCACAGAGGGAAATCAGCCCCAGCATTTT
J gene: TRBJ1-5
V gene: TRBV25-1
D gene: NA
clone size: NA

CDR3 protein: CASRENLRGPQHF
CDR3 DNA: TGTGCCAGCAGAGAAAACCTCAGGGGGCCCCAGCATTTT
J gene: TRBJ1-5
V gene: TRBV2
D gene: NA
clone size: NA

CDR3 protein: CASSEAPGQGQNCFF
CDR3 DNA: NA
J gene: TRBJ1-4
V gene: TRBV6-1
D gene: NA
clone size: once

CDR3 protein: CASRLDSGIFF
CDR3 DNA: TGTGCCAGCAGATTGGACAGTGGAATTTTCTTT
J gene: TRBJ1-1
V gene: TRBV11-2
D gene: NA
clone size: NA

CDR3 protein: CASSPRGRRPGVVTQYF
CDR3 DNA: TGTGCCAGCAGCCCCCGAGGGAGGCGGCCAGGGGTTGTCACCCAGTACTTC
J gene: TRBJ2-5
V gene: TRBV11-2
D gene: NA
clone size: few

CDR3 protein: CAISSGGAYYGYTF
CDR3 DNA: TGTGCCATCAGTTCAGGGGGCGCTTACTATGGCTACACCTTC
J gene: TRBJ1-2
V gene: TRBV10-3
D gene: TRBD1
clone size: few

CDR3 protein: CASSYWQGTDTQYF
CDR3 DNA: TGTGCCAGCAGTTACTGGCAAGGGACAGATACGCAGTATTTT
J gene: TRBJ2-3
V gene: TRBV6-5
D gene: NA
clone size: NA

CDR3 protein: CASSIEGTDTEAFF
CDR3 DNA: TGTGCCAGTAGTATCGAGGGAACGGACACTGAAGCTTTCTTT
J gene: TRBJ1-1
V gene: TRBV19
D gene: NA
clone size: NA

CDR3 protein: CASSEARVVGETQYF
CDR3 DNA: TGTGCCAGCAGTGAAGCTCGGGTGGTCGGGGAGACCCAGTACTTC
J gene: TRBJ2-5
V gene: TRBV2
D gene: NA
clone size: NA

CDR3 protein: CATSRGTVGREKLFF
CDR3 DNA: TGTGCCACCAGCAGAGGGACGGTTGGAAGGGAAAAACTGTTTTTT
J gene: TRBJ1-4
V gene: TRBV15
D gene: NA
clone size: many

CDR3 protein: CASSWERGTYNEQFF
CDR3 DNA: TGTGCCAGCAGCTGGGAAAGGGGCACCTACAATGAGCAGTTCTTC
J gene: TRBJ2-1
V gene: TRBV7-2
D gene: NA
clone size: NA

CDR3 protein: CASSIGQGSLYEQYF
CDR3 DNA: TGTGCCAGCAGCATAGGACAGGGGAGTTTGTACGAGCAGTACTTC
J gene: TRBJ2-7
V gene: TRBV11-2
D gene: TRBD1
clone size: NA

CDR3 protein: CASSLVGSTEAFF
CDR3 DNA: TGCGCCAGCAGCCTAGTCGGGAGCACTGAAGCTTTCTTT
J gene: TRBJ1-1
V gene: TRBV4-3
D gene: NA
clone size: once

CDR3 protein: CSVLTGRSYEQYF
CDR3 DNA: TGCAGCGTTTTGACAGGGCGTAGCTACGAGCAGTACTTC
J gene: TRBJ2-7
V gene: TRBV29-1
D gene: TRBD1
clone size: NA

CDR3 protein: CASSLERQQPQHF
CDR3 DNA: TGTGCCAGCAGCTTAGAAAGGCAGCAGCCCCAGCATTTT
J gene: TRBJ1-5
V gene: TRBV11-2
D gene: NA
clone size: NA

CDR3 protein: CASSQAPRPDTQYF
CDR3 DNA: TGCGCCAGCAGCCAAGCGCCCAGGCCAGATACGCAGTATTTT
J gene: TRBJ2-3
V gene: TRBV4-3
D gene: NA
clone size: NA

CDR3 protein: CAWSGGGKGSNQPQHF
CDR3 DNA: TGTGCCTGGAGTGGAGGAGGGAAAGGGAGCAATCAGCCCCAGCATTTT
J gene: TRBJ1-5
V gene: TRBV30
D gene: NA
clone size: NA

CDR3 protein: CASRRLKTQYF
CDR3 DNA: TGTGCCAGCAGACGACTTAAGACCCAGTACTTC
J gene: TRBJ2-5
V gene: TRBV6-5
D gene: NA
clone size: NA

CDR3 protein: CASVWGRSNTGELFF
CDR3 DNA: TGTGCCAGCGTTTGGGGGCGCAGTAACACCGGGGAGCTGTTTTTT
J gene: TRBJ2-2
V gene: TRBV2
D gene: NA
clone size: NA

CDR3 protein: CASSTDHNSPLHF
CDR3 DNA: TGCGCCAGTTCGACAGATCATAATTCACCCCTCCACTTT
J gene: TRBJ1-6
V gene: TRBV10-1
D gene: NA
clone size: few

CDR3 protein: CASLGRGEQFF
CDR3 DNA: TGTGCCAGCTTGGGCCGAGGTGAGCAGTTCTTC
J gene: TRBJ2-1
V gene: TRBV2
D gene: NA
clone size: few

CDR3 protein: CASSPVDSNQPQHF
CDR3 DNA: TGTGCCAGCAGTCCCGTTGATAGCAATCAGCCCCAGCATTTT
J gene: TRBJ1-5
V gene: TRBV7-9
D gene: NA
clone size: NA

CDR3 protein: CASSLGGSIYEQYF
CDR3 DNA: TGTGCCAGCAGCTTAGGCGGTAGCATCTACGAGCAGTACTTC
J gene: TRBJ2-7
V gene: TRBV7-2
D gene: NA
clone size: once

CDR3 protein: CAWSVRAVTTEAFF
CDR3 DNA: TGTGCCTGGAGTGTAAGGGCAGTCACAACTGAAGCTTTCTTT
J gene: TRBJ1-1
V gene: TRBV30
D gene: NA
clone size: NA

CDR3 protein: CASSEVAGGSGGYTF
CDR3 DNA: TGTGCCAGCAGTGAAGTGGCAGGGGGCAGTGGAGGCTACACCTTC
J gene: TRBJ1-2
V gene: TRBV2
D gene: TRBD1
clone size: NA